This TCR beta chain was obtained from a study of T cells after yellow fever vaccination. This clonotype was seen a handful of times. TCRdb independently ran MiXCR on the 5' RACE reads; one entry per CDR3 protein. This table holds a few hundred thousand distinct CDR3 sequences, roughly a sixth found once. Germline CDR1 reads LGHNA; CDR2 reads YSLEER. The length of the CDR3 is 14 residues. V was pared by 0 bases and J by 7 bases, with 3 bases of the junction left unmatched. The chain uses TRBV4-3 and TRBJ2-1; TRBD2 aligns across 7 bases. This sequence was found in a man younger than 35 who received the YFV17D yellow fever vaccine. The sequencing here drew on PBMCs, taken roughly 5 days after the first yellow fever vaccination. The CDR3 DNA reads TGCGCCAGCAGCCAAGATCTGGGGGGGAATGAGCAGTTCTTC. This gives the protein CASSQDLGGNEQFF.